The T cell receptor beta chain under discussion was sequenced for a study of blood T cell repertoires in COVID-19. Background on the study: The study drew acute and convalescent COVID-19 samples from the United States, Italy and Spain.

Clones were sequenced by immunoSEQ multiplex PCR, and TCRdb holds only the in-frame ones, with some missing. The table includes tens of thousands of clones, approximately 81% detected once. The trim removed 5 bases at V and 8 bases at J, leaving 13 bases unmatched. Germline values: CDR1 SNHLY, CDR2 FYNNEI. The CDR3 length is 16 residues. The rearrangement uses TRBV2 and TRBJ2-1; 9 nucleotides align to TRBD1. The TCR sequence derives from a woman between 55 and 75 years old with acute or convalescent COVID-19. Sequencing was carried out using peripheral blood. The CDR3 region has the DNA TGTGCCAGCAGTTTAAATCCGGGACAGGGCTTGCATGAGCAGTTCTTC. Translating it yields CASSLNPGQGLHEQFF.